The 20 T cell receptor beta chains in this list originate from one sample, sequenced in a study of T-cell reconstitution after alpha-beta-depleted transplantation in children. This sample's TCRbeta library carried unique molecular identifier barcodes. In TCRdb, the PCR reads were re-called with MiXCR into one record per CDR3 protein. The sample records 19,000 or so distinct CDR3 sequences, over 10% being singletons. This sample comprised PBMCs, mostly from graft donor cells, obtained 60 days after TCRalphabeta/CD19-depleted stem cell transplant. The receptor source for this set is a female patient aged 2-10 years who had a stem cell transplant for congenital amegakaryocytic thrombocytopenia, so the T cells may come from the graft donor.

This clonotype was observed many times. The chain has TRBV5-1 and TRBJ2-7; the D is unclear. Germline CDR1 reads SGHRS; CDR2 reads YFSETQ. This CDR3 spans 14 amino acids. Deletions cut 0 bases from V and 5 bases from J, with 12 bases between. The CDR3 loop reads CASSLGSRYNEQYF. In DNA, the CDR3 is TGCGCCAGCAGCTTGGGTAGCCGGTACAACGAGCAGTACTTC.

This clonotype has a count of ten or more. The CDR3 sequence is CASSEYPAYEQYF. Written as DNA, the CDR3 is TGTGCCAGCAGTGAATATCCAGCCTACGAGCAGTACTTC. V and J are TRBV6-1 and TRBJ2-7; D unclear. Germline V CDR1 and CDR2: MNHNS, SASEGT. The CDR3 sequence is 13 residues long. V lost 2 bases and J 2 bases, leaving 7 bases between the germline ends.

The table lists this clonotype with many counts. The chain is built from TRBV7-9 and TRBJ2-7, with a weak D call TRBD2 (5 bases). V gave up 4 bases and J gave up 6 bases, with 25 bases separating them. Germline loops: CDR1 SEHNR, CDR2 FQNEAQ (reference sequence). This CDR3 is built from 17 residues. CDR3 sequence reads: CASSSDPGVAWMFEQYF. The CDR3 bases are TGTGCCAGCAGCTCCGACCCCGGGGTAGCCTGGATGTTCGAGCAGTACTTC.

In its sample, this clonotype was seen many times. The chain recombines TRBV9 with TRBJ1-1; no clear D gene. In germline, CDR1 is SGDLS, CDR2 YYNGEE. Trimming removed 3 bases from V and 6 bases from J, with 12 bases in between. This CDR3 has 13 residues. The CDR3 coding sequence is TGTGCCAGCAGCGGCCGGGAGGGCCCTGAAGCTTTCTTT. Its translation: CASSGREGPEAFF.

This clonotype was counted at least ten times. This rearrangement joins TRBV6-6 to TRBJ2-1; no reliable D call. Per the germline V gene, CDR1 is MNHNY and CDR2 is SVGAGI (reference sequence). The CDR3 totals 13 residues. Trimming stripped 1 base from V and 6 bases from J, with 7 bases between. In DNA form, the CDR3 reads TGTGCCAGCAGTTACTACGGATCCAATGAGCAGTTCTTC. This codes for CASSYYGSNEQFF.

This clonotype was observed at least ten times. The chain uses TRBV7-9 and TRBJ2-2; D unresolved. The CDR3 covers 14 residues. Germline-derived CDR1 and CDR2 are SEHNR and FQNEAQ (reference sequence). V was shortened by 1 base and J by 6 bases, with 9 bases between the two germline ends. The CDR3 region has the DNA TGTGCCAGCAGCTTAGAGTGGGGATCCGGGGAGCTGTTTTTT. Translation gives CASSLEWGSGELFF.

There are many counts of this clonotype. The CDR3 protein is CASSLALGLAGVVTDTQYF. The DNA of the CDR3 is TGTGCCAGCAGTTTAGCGCTAGGACTAGCGGGAGTAGTGACAGATACGCAGTATTTT. This chain links TRBV12-3 or TRBV12-4 with TRBJ2-3; TRBD2 aligns across 13 bases. V dropped 0 bases and J dropped 3; count of bases not matched to a gene: 9. This CDR3 has 19 residues.

This clonotype was detected ten times or more. The CDR3 bases are TGCGCCAGCAGCACAAGCGGGAGTCTCCCAGAGACCCAGTACTTC. Amino acids: CASSTSGSLPETQYF. The rearrangement links TRBV5-1 to TRBJ2-5, with 8 bases fitting TRBD2. With V trimmed by 4 bases and J by 4 bases, 9 bases remained unmatched. The CDR3 is 15 residues long. The germline gives CDR1 SGHRS, CDR2 YFSETQ.

This chain connects TRBV5-6 to TRBJ2-3, with TRBD2 identical over 7 bases. After removal of 4 bases from V and 4 bases from J, the junction contained 12 bases not matched to a gene. Germline V lookup: CDR1 SGHDT, CDR2 YYEEEE. The CDR3 extends over 16 amino acids. The CDR3 bases are TGTGCCAGCAGCCCGGGGTGGTGGGACTACCCAGATACGCAGTATTTT. Encoded protein: CASSPGWWDYPDTQYF.

The chain carries TRBV29-1 and TRBJ2-7; a weak D match, TRBD2 (5 bases). Looked up from germline, CDR1 is SQVTM and CDR2 is ANQGSEA. Deletions cut 6 bases from V and 7 bases from J, with 13 bases between. The CDR3 consists of 11 residues. The CDR3 DNA is TGCAGCGTCGGACTTGTGGGAGAGCAGTACTTC. It codes for CSVGLVGEQYF.

This clonotype was observed once. V and J are TRBV6-5 and TRBJ2-2; 8 bases agree with TRBD1. The CDR3 extends over 15 amino acids. Unmatched junction bases numbered 2, after V lost 2 bases and J lost 3 bases. The germline gives CDR1 MNHEY, CDR2 SVGAGI. CDR3 amino acids: CASSYRTGHTGELFF. The DNA of the CDR3 is TGTGCCAGCAGTTACAGGACAGGGCACACCGGGGAGCTGTTTTTT.

This clonotype was seen ten or more times. The J gene is TRBJ2-3, the V gene TRBV6-1, with TRBD2 identical over 8 bases. The CDR3 extends over 20 amino acids. Trimming removed 2 bases from V and 8 bases from J; junction bases left unmatched: 24. Germline assignment: CDR1 MNHNS and CDR2 SASEGT. CDR3 in amino acids: CASSEPSGSLLYPTQGTQYF. CDR3 nucleotides: TGTGCCAGCAGTGAACCAAGCGGGAGCCTTCTATATCCCACACAGGGTACGCAGTATTTT.

In this sample, this clonotype turned up many times. This chain links TRBV20-1 with TRBJ1-1; D is ambiguous. The germline V gene encodes CDR1 DFQATT and CDR2 SNEGSKA (reference sequence). V was pared by 6 bases and J by 0 bases, with 14 bases between. CDR3 length: 14 residues. CDR3 amino acids: CSAELQLLNTEAFF. In DNA, the CDR3 is TGCAGTGCAGAACTCCAGCTTTTGAACACTGAAGCTTTCTTT.

This clonotype was observed at least ten times. CDR3 sequence reads: CAISDGLAVLNEQFF. The CDR3 DNA is TGTGCCATCAGTGACGGTCTAGCGGTACTCAATGAGCAGTTCTTC. The chain combines TRBV10-3 with TRBJ2-1, with 7 bases lining up with TRBD2. V was clipped by 3 bases and J by 6 bases; unmatched bases: 8. The CDR3 is 15 residues long. Germline-derived CDR1 and CDR2 are ENHRY and SYGVKD.

Ten or more counts support this clonotype. The genes are TRBV15 and TRBJ1-5; D is ambiguous. The length of the CDR3 is 15 residues. V lost 7 bases and J 2 bases, leaving 15 bases between the germline ends. CDR1 is LNHNV, CDR2 YYDKDF, per germline (reference sequence). The CDR3 DNA is TGTGCCACCACCCAGCAGAGGTATGGCAATCAGCCCCAGCATTTT. Its protein is CATTQQRYGNQPQHF. Full variable domain (outside the CDR3, taken from reference TRBV15 and TRBJ1-5): DAMVIQNPRYQVTQFGKPVTLSCSQTLNHNVMYWYQQKSSQAPKLLFHYYDKDFNNEADTPDNFQSRRPNTSFCFLDIRSPGLGDTAMYLCATTQQRYGNQPQHFGDGTRLSIL.

In this sample, this clonotype turned up many times. The chain has TRBV20-1 and TRBJ2-1, with TRBD2 as a possible D gene (7 bases). Trimming took 5 bases from V and 6 from J, leaving 14 bases between them. Germline V CDR1 and CDR2: DFQATT, SNEGSKA (reference sequence). The CDR3 has 13 residues. CDR3 DNA: TGCAGTGCTGGGGGGGGGCAGGCCAATGAGCAGTTCTTC. Its protein product is CSAGGGQANEQFF.

This clonotype was observed at least ten times. This chain uses TRBV7-9 with TRBJ1-2, with D unresolved. V lost 2 bases, J lost 7 bases, and 14 bases lay in between. Germline V gene sequence: CDR1 SEHNR, CDR2 FQNEAQ (reference sequence). The CDR3 has 14 residues. The CDR3 nucleotides read TGTGCCAGCAGCTTAAAAGACCTGTTCCGTGGCTACACCTTC. Its protein is CASSLKDLFRGYTF.

Ten or more counts support this clonotype. The chain recombines TRBV24-1 with TRBJ2-7; 10 positions match TRBD1. The CDR3 runs 14 residues. Losses at the gene ends were 6 bases for V and 4 bases for J; bases not matched to a gene: 5. Germline assignment: CDR1 KGHDR and CDR2 SFDVKD. CDR3: CATSRDRGIYEQYF. In DNA, the CDR3 is TGTGCCACCAGTCGGGACAGGGGAATTTACGAGCAGTACTTC.

This clonotype was seen ten or more times. The V call is TRBV20-1, the J call TRBJ2-1; 10 positions agree with TRBD2. CDR3 size: 14 residues. J was trimmed by 8 bases and V by 3 bases; bases with no gene match: 7. CDR1 and CDR2 from the germline V gene are DFQATT and SNEGSKA (reference sequence). In DNA, the CDR3 is TGCAGTGCTAGGCGGACTAGCGGTGTCTATGAGCAGTTCTTC. Translating it yields CSARRTSGVYEQFF.

This clonotype was recorded at least ten times. The CDR3 nucleotides read TGCGCCAGCAGCCAAGATCGCCCAAGCGGGGGAAAAGAAAAACTGTTTTTT. It is translated as CASSQDRPSGGKEKLFF. The rearrangement uses TRBV4-1 and TRBJ1-4; D may be TRBD1 (5 bases). The CDR3 loop spans 17 amino acids. CDR1 and CDR2 from the germline V gene are MGHRA and YSYEKL. Trimming removed 0 bases at V and 8 bases at J, with 19 bases between.